These 12 T cell receptor beta chains originate from one sample sequenced in a study of T-cell reconstitution after alpha-beta-depleted transplantation in children (dated by TCRdb to 2016 to 2017). Library construction relied on PCR. For sequencing, an Illumina HiSeq 2500 was employed. To normalize quantification of the TCRbeta repertoire, the TCR libraries were built with molecular barcoding that relied on unique molecular identifiers. TCRdb ran its own pipeline on the public reads, namely fastp trimming at Q25 and MiXCR clone calling, and kept in-frame beta chains. Rows merge per CDR3 protein into single entries with the most common DNA and genes. The sample contains approximately 430,000 distinct CDR3 sequences, around 16% of them found a single time. The ten most abundant clones make up approximately 29% of the sample. In light of the paper, this sample's treatment or condition label describes: allogeneic hematopoietic cell transplantation with graft depleted of TCRalphabeta T cells and CD19 B cells.

The starting material was PBMCs, mostly from graft donor cells, obtained 360 days after TCRalphabeta/CD19-depleted stem cell transplant. The receptors here all came from a boy younger than two who had a stem cell transplant for Wiskott-Aldrich syndrome, so the T cells may come from the graft donor.

This chain connects TRBV20-1 to TRBJ2-1; D may match TRBD1 or TRBD2 (5 bases each). Trimming left V 0 bases short and J 4 bases short, with 16 bases between. The CDR3 length is 16 residues. Per germline, CDR1 DFQATT and CDR2 SNEGSKA (reference sequence). CDR3 amino acids: CSARDGWGKEYNEQFF. The CDR3 bases are TGCAGTGCTAGAGATGGGTGGGGGAAGGAATACAATGAGCAGTTCTTC.

This chain uses TRBV4-3 with TRBJ2-1; unclear D gene. The germline CDR1 and CDR2 sequences are LGHNA and YSLEER. There are 16 residues in the CDR3. Trimming removed 0 bases from V and 3 bases from J, with 12 bases in between. As DNA, the CDR3 is TGCGCCAGCAGCCAAGATTTAGAGCCTATCTACAATGAGCAGTTCTTC. Translated: CASSQDLEPIYNEQFF.

This clonotype was counted between two and nine times. The chain carries TRBV6-2 or TRBV6-3 and TRBJ2-7; D perhaps matches TRBD2 (6 bases). Germline V gene lookup returns CDR1 MNHEY and CDR2 SVGEGT. Trimming took off 2 bases at V and 3 bases at J, with 14 bases between the two ends. The CDR3 is 15 amino acids. CDR3 protein: CASSYATRLIYEQYF. The DNA of the CDR3 is TGTGCCAGCAGTTACGCGACTAGACTCATCTACGAGCAGTACTTC.

The CDR3 protein is CSADTVQVLTDTQYF. The CDR3, as DNA: TGCAGTGCTGATACGGTACAGGTACTCACAGATACGCAGTATTTT. The rearrangement links TRBV20-1 to TRBJ2-3, with a weak D call TRBD1 (5 bases). Germline values: CDR1 DFQATT, CDR2 SNEGSKA (reference sequence). The CDR3 has 15 residues. V lost 5 bases to trimming and J lost 2 bases, with 17 bases between them.

V is TRBV13 and J is TRBJ2-3, with D perhaps TRBD2 (5 bases). V was cut by 4 bases and J by 5 bases, with 13 bases left in between. Germline loops: CDR1 PRHDT, CDR2 FYEKMQ (reference sequence). This CDR3 has 14 residues. CDR3 in amino acids: CASSSLASGDTQYF. For the CDR3, the DNA is TGTGCCAGCAGCTCTCTAGCATCCGGAGATACGCAGTATTTT.

V is TRBV6-5 and J is TRBJ1-1; perhaps TRBD1 as D (5 bases). Germline V lookup: CDR1 MNHEY, CDR2 SVGAGI. The CDR3 sequence is 15 residues long. V was pared by 0 bases and J by 1 base, with 9 bases between. As DNA, the CDR3 is TGTGCCAGCAGTTACTCTGGGGCAGGGAACACTGAAGCTTTCTTT. Its protein is CASSYSGAGNTEAFF.

This clonotype was observed a handful of times. CDR3 sequence: CSVDSSSPGITQYF. In DNA form, the CDR3 reads TGCAGCGTAGACTCCTCTAGCCCCGGTATTACGCAGTATTTT. The chain carries TRBV29-1 and TRBJ2-3, with a tentative D call TRBD2 (5 bases). This CDR3 has 14 amino acids. Germline V CDR1 and CDR2: SQVTM, ANQGSEA. Between the trimmed V and J ends, which lost 6 bases and 8 bases, there was a span of 21 bases.

There are a few counts of this clonotype. This chain joins TRBV5-1 and TRBJ2-7; D is possibly TRBD1 or TRBD2 (5 bases each). Trimming removed 3 bases from V and 5 bases from J, with 24 bases in between. The CDR3 loop spans 17 amino acids. CDR1 SGHRS and CDR2 YFSETQ come from the germline V gene. CDR3 coding DNA: TGCGCCAGCAGCTCGCCGAGCTCGGGGCTACGAGGTCACGAGCAGTACTTC. Residues: CASSSPSSGLRGHEQYF.

The sample holds a few counts of this clonotype. The rearrangement joins TRBV29-1 to TRBJ2-7; maybe TRBD1 (5 bases). This CDR3 spans 13 amino acids. The germline CDR1 and CDR2 sequences are SQVTM and ANQGSEA. Trimming removed 5 bases at V and 0 bases at J, with 11 bases between. The CDR3 region is CSVNRPSSYEQYF. The CDR3, as DNA: TGCAGCGTTAACAGGCCAAGCTCCTACGAGCAGTACTTC.

This clonotype appeared a few times. The chain combines TRBV7-2 with TRBJ1-5, with a possible D match to TRBD1 (5 bases). V lost 1 base and J lost 1, with 14 bases in between. The CDR3 sequence is 17 residues long. The V gene's germline CDR1 is SGHTA and CDR2 FQGNSA. CDR3 residues: CASSLVGTRVSNQPQHF. The CDR3 nucleotides read TGTGCCAGCAGCTTAGTAGGGACGAGAGTCAGCAATCAGCCCCAGCATTTT.

The V and J genes are TRBV15 and TRBJ1-4; tentative D call: TRBD1 (5 bases). CDR1 LNHNV and CDR2 YYDKDF come from the germline V gene (reference sequence). This CDR3 is 13 amino acids long. V lost 0 bases, J lost 14 bases, and 13 bases lay in between. CDR3 coding DNA: TGTGCCACCAGCAGAGATCACGGGACCCCCCTGTTTTTT. Protein: CATSRDHGTPLFF.

The chain is built from TRBV11-2 and TRBJ2-3; D is ambiguous. The CDR3 spans 16 residues. The V gene lost 1 base and the J gene lost 0 bases, with 11 bases spanning the gap. Germline V gene data show CDR1 as SGHAT and CDR2 as FQNNGV. The CDR3 region has the DNA TGTGCCAGCAGCTTAGTCCGTCCTACTAGCACAGATACGCAGTATTTT. Protein: CASSLVRPTSTDTQYF.